What follows is one TCR beta chain and its context. The target antigen is unknown. Compared with germline, one end of the junction differs, possibly owing to a read error. The entry originates in a study of cytomegalovirus exposure and HLA in healthy donors. Whole-study findings and limits: Despite most TCR sequences being rare, some public TCRs occurred in many donors. The study put 150 or so TCR beta chains on its list as cytomegalovirus-associated.

Germline V lookup: CDR1 SNHLY, CDR2 FYNNEI. The CDR3 length is 15 residues. The donors were members of the validation cohort comprising over a hundred subjects, separate from the approximately 630-subject first cohort. TCRdb keeps only in-frame clones here, not all; method: immunoSEQ multiplex PCR. The sample yields some 250,000 clones, roughly 88% seen once. The sequencing sample was made of PBMCs. This clonotype was sampled from a woman in her twenties or thirties in good health and CMV-seronegative. The chain combines TRBV2 with TRBJ1-2, with D tentatively TRBD1 (5 bases). CDR3 sequence reads: CASSEALGADYGYTF. The DNA of the CDR3 is TGTGCCAGCAGTGAAGCCCTAGGGGCGGACTACGGCTACACCTTC.